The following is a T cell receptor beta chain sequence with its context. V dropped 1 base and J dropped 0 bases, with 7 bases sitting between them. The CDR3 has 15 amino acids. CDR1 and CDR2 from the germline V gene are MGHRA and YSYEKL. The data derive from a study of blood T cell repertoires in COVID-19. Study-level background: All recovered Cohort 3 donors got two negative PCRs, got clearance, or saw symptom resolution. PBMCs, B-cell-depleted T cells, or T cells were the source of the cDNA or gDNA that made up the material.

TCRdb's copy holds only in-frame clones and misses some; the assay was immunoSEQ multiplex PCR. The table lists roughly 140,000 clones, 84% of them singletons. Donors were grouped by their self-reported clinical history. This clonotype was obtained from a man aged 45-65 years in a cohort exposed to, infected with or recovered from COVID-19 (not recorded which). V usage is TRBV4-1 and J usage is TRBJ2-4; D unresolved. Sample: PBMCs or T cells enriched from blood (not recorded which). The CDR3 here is CASSQGSVAKNIQYF. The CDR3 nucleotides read TGCGCCAGCAGCCAAGGTTCTGTAGCCAAAAACATTCAGTACTTC.